The present TCR beta chain was sequenced within a study of sequential checkpoint blockade in melanoma. Germline CDR1 reads MRHNA; CDR2 reads SNTAGT. Trimming removed 4 bases from V and 9 bases from J; junction bases left unmatched: 8. The CDR3 length is 14 residues. Clones were sequenced by immunoSEQ multiplex PCR, and TCRdb holds only the in-frame ones, with some missing. The sample contains about 9,100 clones, 75% of which appear only once. This clone ranks as large. Noted treatment: randomized to nivolumab then ipilimumab (arm A) or the reverse (arm B). The TCR sequence derives from a human donor with melanoma. This specimen consisted of CD8+ T cells sorted from blood (inferred from file names), obtained from a patient given nivolumab and ipilimumab in sequence. The chain links TRBV6-4 to TRBJ2-1; 8 nucleotides align to TRBD1. CDR3 region: CASSAGQGESEQFF. CDR3 sequence (DNA): TGTGCCAGCAGTGCCGGACAGGGAGAAAGTGAGCAGTTCTTC.